The TCR beta chain described here comes from a study of cytomegalovirus exposure and HLA in healthy donors. Study-wide points: There were some V segments, including TRBV6-2 and TRBV6-3, excluded as indistinguishable. The classifier was said to identify cytomegalovirus status with high specificity and sensitivity. Later analysis placed DRB1 highest and HLA-C lowest in TCR association rates, which differed by HLA locus.

Of note for this clone: Its target is unknown.

The CDR3 runs to 14 residues. Per germline, CDR1 KGHSH and CDR2 LQKENI. The germline V and J ends were trimmed by 0 bases and 7 bases, with 12 bases remaining between them. The PCR ran on 60 Vbeta and 13 Jbeta primers. TCRdb's copy holds only in-frame clones and misses some; the assay was immunoSEQ multiplex PCR. Among 70,000 to 95,000 clones listed, 65% to 80% were seen once. The sequence was obtained from a man aged 25 to 40 in good health and CMV-seropositive. The source material was PBMCs. This rearrangement joins TRBV18 to TRBJ1-2; D not resolved. In nucleotides, the CDR3 is TGTGCCAGCTCACCACCGGCCGGCTCGGGTGGCTACACCTTC. This encodes CASSPPAGSGGYTF.